The sequence of this TCR beta chain was determined in a study of T cell repertoires in ileal Crohn's disease. About the study: About half of patients got postoperative therapy: about ten thiopurines, around 20 anti-TNF. Biopsies of inflamed ileum from the surgical specimen form M0 samples.

The CDR3 length is 16 residues. The germline V gene has CDR1 SGHNT and CDR2 YYREEE (reference sequence). J was trimmed by 9 bases and V by 4 bases; bases with no gene match: 7. Time point noted: inflamed ileum from the surgical specimen. Assay: immunoSEQ multiplex PCR; the TCRdb copy retains only in-frame clones and omits some. The sample has 16,000 or so clones; more than 85% are singletons. Sequencing input: ileal tissue. The rearrangement links TRBV5-4 to TRBJ2-1, with 16 bases matching TRBD2. This receptor was taken from an adult with Crohn's disease. CDR3 in DNA: TGTGCCAGCAGCACCGGGACTAGCGGGGGGGCCGGTGAGCAGTTCTTC. Residues: CASSTGTSGGAGEQFF.